This T cell receptor beta chain came from a study of read filtering for tumor transcriptome and immune sequencing (dated by TCRdb to 2020 to 2022). Context from the whole study: The cohort consisted of approximately 17 male and roughly 13 female patients, with a mean age of roughly 66 years and an age range of roughly 40 to 85. By revised international staging, eight or nine patients were R-ISS I, some 16 were R-ISS II and roughly 7 were R-ISS III. After DNase treatment, whole-transcriptome libraries were prepared with the TruSeq RNA Access Library Prep Kit. Per sample, about 4 to 10.27 million TCR-region mapped reads were obtained with IR-seq, compared with only 85 to 1273 with RNA-seq. Using the same bone marrow samples, the study compared TCR repertoires obtained by targeted immune repertoire sequencing with those obtained by bulk whole-transcriptome sequencing. As a main aim, a read-filtering strategy for immune repertoire data was addressed, with the specific question being whether clonotypes supported by a single read should be removed.

This clonotype was detected many times. Its antigen target is currently unknown. Base qualities were left out, and no much larger clone turns up one base away. The CDR3 measures 15 amino acids from cysteine to phenylalanine. The retained sequence is limited to the CDR3, 45 bases, with the frame set at the first base. Via the germline V gene, CDR1 is KGHSH and CDR2 LQKENI. The V and J ends are trimmed by 5 bases and 0 bases, leaving 8 bases between them. Bone marrow was sampled from every patient at the time of active disease. Ficoll-Hypaque density gradient centrifugation was used to isolate the bone marrow mononuclear cells. CD138-negative cells were obtained by negative selection after labeling with CD138 magnetic microbeads on a MACS separator, removing myeloma plasma cells. Flow cytometry on an Attune NxT with CD138 antibodies was used to check the purity of the isolated cells. TRIzol reagent was used to extract total RNA, and a NanoDrop spectrophotometer was used to quantify the extracted RNA. For each patient, the CD138-negative bone marrow sample underwent paired RNA-seq and IR-seq.

Findings and caveats that apply to the study as a whole: The sorted CD138-negative fraction was composed of a mixed bone marrow immune population rather than of purified T cells. Single-read clonotypes made up about 82% of clonotypes but only roughly 3.6% of total reads in IR-seq, compared with approximately 75% of clonotypes and 40% to 55% of reads in RNA-seq. IR-seq captured clonotypes at much higher depth and more reliably than RNA-seq, and smaller IR-seq throughput sufficed to identify most shared clonotypes. The correlation between IR-seq and RNA-seq shared clonotype proportions rose when single-read clonotypes were removed.

Starting from roughly 370 ng RNA, TCR libraries were constructed with the Immunoverse kit using molecular barcoded adaptors that cover the alpha/delta and beta/gamma chains. The same RNA used for transcriptome sequencing was used for TCR library preparation. TCR libraries were sequenced on an Illumina HiSeq 4000 with 2 x 150 cycles. The authors processed their data as follows. MiXCR aligned TCR reads to human V, D, J and C references and assembled the aligned reads into CDR3 clonotypes, with quality filtering and error correction included. Clonotype counts and gene usage diversity were analyzed with the tcR package in R. Raw mapping reads were checked after the RNA-seq reads had been mapped by STAR aligner version 2.5.3a onto the human GRCh37 genome. IR-seq fastq files were randomly downsampled with Seqtk 1.3 to test the effect of sequencing depth on detected clonotypes. The public reads were run again by TCRdb, first through fastp at Q25 and then through MiXCR, and only productive beta chains were kept. CDR3 protein duplicates are merged, each entry listing the most common genes and DNA. TCRdb, not the original authors, processed these V and J calls. Recorded for this sample are over 80,000 distinct CDR3 sequences; approximately 13% of them occurred a single time. The ten largest clones represent about 15% of the sample.

The chain is assembled from TRBV18 and TRBJ2-6; the D gene cannot be named for sure. The sequenced sample consisted of a population of CD138-negative cells sorted from bone marrow. The sample's cell subset or site label, in plain terms: bone marrow mononuclear cells depleted of CD138+ plasma/myeloma cells by negative magnetic selection. This clonotype originated in a donor over 35 with multiple myeloma. The CDR3: CASSATLSGANVLTF. The nucleotide sequence is given as TGTGCCAGCTCAGCTACACTCTCTGGGGCCAACGTCCTGACTTTC.